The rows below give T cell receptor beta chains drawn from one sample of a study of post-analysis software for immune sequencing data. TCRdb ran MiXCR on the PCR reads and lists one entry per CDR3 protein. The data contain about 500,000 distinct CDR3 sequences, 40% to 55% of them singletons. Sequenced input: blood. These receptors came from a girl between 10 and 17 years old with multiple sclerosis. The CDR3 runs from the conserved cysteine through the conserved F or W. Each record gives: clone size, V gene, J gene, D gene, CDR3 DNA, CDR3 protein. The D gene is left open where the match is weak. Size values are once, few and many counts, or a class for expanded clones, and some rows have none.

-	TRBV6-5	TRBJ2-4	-	TGTGCCAGCAGTTACTCGAAGGGCAGGACTTGGGAAAACATTCAGTACTTC	CASSYSKGRTWENIQYF
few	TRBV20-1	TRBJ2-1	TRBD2	TGCAGTGCTAGTACCGGGACTAGCGGATACAATGAGCAGTTCTTC	CSASTGTSGYNEQFF
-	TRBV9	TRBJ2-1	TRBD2	TGTGCCAGCAGTGACCGAGGGACTAGCGGGACCGGAGATAAGGGCTACAATGAGCAGTTCTTC	CASSDRGTSGTGDKGYNEQFF
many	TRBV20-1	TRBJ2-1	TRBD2	TGCAGTGTGTCGACTAGCGGCAATGAGCAGTTCTTC	CSVSTSGNEQFF
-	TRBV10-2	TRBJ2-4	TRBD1	TGCGCCAGCAGTGAAAGTGGAGGGACAGGGTGGTCGTACTTC	CASSESGGTGWSYF
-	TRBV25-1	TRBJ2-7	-	TGTGCCAGCAGTCGACTAGTTTTAGACGAGCAGTACTTC	CASSRLVLDEQYF
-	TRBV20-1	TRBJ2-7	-	TGCAGTGCTAGAGATAGAGCGACTTACTCCTACGAGCAGTACTTC	CSARDRATYSYEQYF
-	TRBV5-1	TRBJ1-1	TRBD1	TGCGCCAGCAGCTTGGGGGACAGGGGCCGGAACACTGAAGCTTTCTTT	CASSLGDRGRNTEAFF
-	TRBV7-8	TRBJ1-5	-	TGTGCCAGCAGCTCAATAGACGGCAATCAGCCCCAGCATTTT	CASSSIDGNQPQHF
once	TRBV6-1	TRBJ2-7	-	TGTGCCAGCAGGATGTACGAGCTGGGAGGAAGCTCCTACGAGCAGTACTTC	CASRMYELGGSSYEQYF
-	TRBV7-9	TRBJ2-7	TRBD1	TGTAGTATCTCGGGACAGGGTGTCACCTACGAGCAGTACTTC	CSISGQGVTYEQYF
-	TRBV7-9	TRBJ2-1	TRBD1	TGTGCCAGCAGCCCGCAGCCGTCGGACAGGGGGCTGGGGAATGAGCAGTTCTTC	CASSPQPSDRGLGNEQFF
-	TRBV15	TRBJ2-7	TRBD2	TGTGCCACCAGCAGAGGGACTAGCGTCAGCTCCTACGAGCAGTACTTC	CATSRGTSVSSYEQYF